The 6 T cell receptor beta chains given below trace back to one sample, sequenced in a study of T cells in Graves' hyperthyroidism and ophthalmopathy. Amplified TCR beta CDR3 regions derived from RNA transcripts. A first-round RT-PCR of the TCR CDR3 used the HTBI primer set. Each CDR3 protein is one row after TCRdb ran MiXCR on the multiplex PCR reads. The sample lists hundreds of thousands of distinct CDR3 sequences, about 15% occurring once. Sequenced material: blood. Receptor source: a woman in her twenties or thirties with Graves' hyperthyroidism that later progressed to Graves' ophthalmopathy.

A remark on this clonotype: Germline and junction disagree at one end, which may indicate a read error. CDR3 nucleotide sequence: TGTGCCAGCAGTTTAGGCAAGTCCTACGAGCTGTACTTC. Protein: CASSLGKSYELYF. The genes are TRBV27 and TRBJ2-7; no firm D call. CDR1 MNHEY and CDR2 SMNVEV come from the germline V gene (reference sequence). This CDR3 has 13 residues.

The chain uses TRBV18 and TRBJ1-5; 7 bases fit TRBD1. This CDR3 has 14 amino acids. Germline V gene sequence: CDR1 KGHSH, CDR2 LQKENI. V shed 8 bases and J 0 bases; nucleotides not matched to a gene: 4. The chain's CDR3 is CASTGTDSNQPQHF. CDR3 in DNA: TGTGCCAGCACAGGGACAGATAGCAATCAGCCCCAGCATTTT.

This clonotype appeared many times. The V gene is TRBV6-1, the J gene TRBJ2-7; 10 nucleotides line up with TRBD1. Germline CDR1 and CDR2: MNHNS and SASEGT. The length of the CDR3 is 14 residues. Trimming cost V 5 bases and J 7 bases; bases outside gene matches: 8. The CDR3 reads CASSPPGQGKEQYF. DNA for the CDR3: TGTGCCAGCAGTCCACCGGGACAGGGGAAGGAGCAGTACTTC.

This clonotype has at least ten counts. The chain carries TRBV5-1 and TRBJ1-2, with no clear D. Trimming pared 5 bases from V and 2 bases from J, leaving 13 bases between. Germline lookup yields CDR1 SGHRS and CDR2 YFSETQ. This CDR3 has 14 residues. The CDR3 coding sequence is TGCGCCAGCAGGACGGATGGGCTAAACTATGGCTACACCTTC. It specifies CASRTDGLNYGYTF.

This clonotype has at least ten counts. The chain joins TRBV19 to TRBJ1-5, with D uncertain. CDR3 length equals 16 residues. CDR1 LNHDA and CDR2 SQIVND come from the germline V gene (reference sequence). V was pared by 5 bases and J by 4 bases, with 18 bases between. CDR3 protein: CASSGVSKKGNQPQHF. CDR3 nucleotides: TGTGCCAGTAGTGGGGTTTCCAAGAAGGGAAATCAGCCCCAGCATTTT.

The chain joins TRBV7-3 to TRBJ2-7, with a weak D call TRBD2 (6 bases). CDR1 is SGHTA, CDR2 FQGTGA, per germline. The CDR3 is 14 residues long. Trimming stripped 2 bases from V and 2 bases from J, with 10 bases between. The CDR3 bases are TGTGCCAGCAGCTTATCCCCGGGGGCCTACGAGCAGTACTTC. It codes for CASSLSPGAYEQYF.